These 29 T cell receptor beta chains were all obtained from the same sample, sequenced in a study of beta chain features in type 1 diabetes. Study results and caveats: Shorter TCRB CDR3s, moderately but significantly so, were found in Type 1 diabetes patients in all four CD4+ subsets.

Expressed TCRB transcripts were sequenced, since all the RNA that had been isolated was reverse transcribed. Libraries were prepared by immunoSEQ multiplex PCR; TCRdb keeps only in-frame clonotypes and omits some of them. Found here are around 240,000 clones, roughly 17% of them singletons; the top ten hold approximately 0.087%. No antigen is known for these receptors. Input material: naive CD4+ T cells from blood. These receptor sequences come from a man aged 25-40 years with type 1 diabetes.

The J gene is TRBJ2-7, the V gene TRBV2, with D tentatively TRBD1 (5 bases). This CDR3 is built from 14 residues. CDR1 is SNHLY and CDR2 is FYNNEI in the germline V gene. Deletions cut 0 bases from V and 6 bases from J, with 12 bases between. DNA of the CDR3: TGTGCCAGCAGTGAAGCCGGAAGGGGCTTCGAGCAGTACTTC. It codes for CASSEAGRGFEQYF.

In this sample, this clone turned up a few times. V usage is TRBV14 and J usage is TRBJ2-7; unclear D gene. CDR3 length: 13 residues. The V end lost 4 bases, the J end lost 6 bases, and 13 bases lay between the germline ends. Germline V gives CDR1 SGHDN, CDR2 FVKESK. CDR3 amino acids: CASSLRGTTEQYF. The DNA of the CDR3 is TGTGCCAGCAGCCTCCGTGGCACAACCGAGCAGTACTTC.

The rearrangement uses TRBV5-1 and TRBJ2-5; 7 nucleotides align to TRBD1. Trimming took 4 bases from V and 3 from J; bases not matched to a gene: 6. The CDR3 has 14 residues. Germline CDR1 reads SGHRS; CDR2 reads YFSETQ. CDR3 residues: CASSRGQPEETQYF. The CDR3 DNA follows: TGCGCCAGCAGCAGGGGACAGCCCGAAGAGACCCAGTACTTC.

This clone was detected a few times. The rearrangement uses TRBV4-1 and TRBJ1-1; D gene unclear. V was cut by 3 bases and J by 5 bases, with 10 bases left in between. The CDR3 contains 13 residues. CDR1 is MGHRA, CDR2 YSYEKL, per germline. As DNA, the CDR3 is TGCGCCAGCAGCCAGGCGGTCAGGACTGAAGCTTTCTTT. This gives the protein CASSQAVRTEAFF.

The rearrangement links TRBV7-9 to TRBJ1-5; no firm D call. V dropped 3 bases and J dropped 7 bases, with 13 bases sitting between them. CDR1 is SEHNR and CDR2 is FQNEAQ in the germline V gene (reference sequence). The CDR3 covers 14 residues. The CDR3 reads CASSFGTTGQPQHF. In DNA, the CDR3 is TGTGCCAGCAGCTTTGGAACGACGGGCCAGCCCCAGCATTTT.

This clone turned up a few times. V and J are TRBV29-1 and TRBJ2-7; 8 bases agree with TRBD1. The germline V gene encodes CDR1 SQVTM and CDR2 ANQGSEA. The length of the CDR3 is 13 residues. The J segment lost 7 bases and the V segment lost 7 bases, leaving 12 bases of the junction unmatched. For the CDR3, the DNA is TGCAGCGGCTCCCGGGACAGGAATACTGAGCAGTACTTC. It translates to CSGSRDRNTEQYF.

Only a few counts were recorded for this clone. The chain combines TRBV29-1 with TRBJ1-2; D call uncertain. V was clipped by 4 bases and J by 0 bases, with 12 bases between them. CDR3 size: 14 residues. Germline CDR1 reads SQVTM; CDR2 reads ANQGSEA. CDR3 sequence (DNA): TGCAGCGTTGGACGACACCTATCTAACTATGGCTACACCTTC. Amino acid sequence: CSVGRHLSNYGYTF.

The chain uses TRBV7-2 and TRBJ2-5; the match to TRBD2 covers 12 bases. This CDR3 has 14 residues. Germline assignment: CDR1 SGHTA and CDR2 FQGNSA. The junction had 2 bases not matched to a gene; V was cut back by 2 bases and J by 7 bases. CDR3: CASSLLAGGMTQYF. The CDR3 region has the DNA TGTGCCAGCAGCTTACTAGCGGGAGGGATGACCCAGTACTTC. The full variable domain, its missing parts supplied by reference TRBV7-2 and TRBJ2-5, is GAGVSQSPSNKVTEKGKDVELRCDPISGHTALYWYRQSLGQGLEFLIYFQGNSAPDKSGLPSDRFSAERTGGSVSTLTIQRTQQEDSAVYLCASSLLAGGMTQYFGPGTRLLVL.

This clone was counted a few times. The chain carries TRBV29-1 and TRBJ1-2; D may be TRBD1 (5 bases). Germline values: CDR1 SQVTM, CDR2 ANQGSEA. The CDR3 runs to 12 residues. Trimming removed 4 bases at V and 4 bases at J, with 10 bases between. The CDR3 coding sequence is TGCAGCGTTGGGGGACTTCTCTATGGCTACACCTTC. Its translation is CSVGGLLYGYTF. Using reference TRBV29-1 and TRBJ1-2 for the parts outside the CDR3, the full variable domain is SAVISQKPSRDICQRGTSLTIQCQVDSQVTMMFWYRQQPGQSLTLIATANQGSEATYESGFVIDKFPISRPNLTFSTLTVSNMSPEDSSIYLCSVGGLLYGYTFGSGTRLTVV.

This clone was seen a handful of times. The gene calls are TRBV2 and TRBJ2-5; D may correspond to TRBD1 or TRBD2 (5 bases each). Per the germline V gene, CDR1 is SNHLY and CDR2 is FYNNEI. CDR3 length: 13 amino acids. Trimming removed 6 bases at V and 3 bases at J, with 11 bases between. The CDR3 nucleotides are TGTGCCAGCAGCGGGGACCGAGAAGAGACCCAGTACTTC. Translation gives CASSGDREETQYF.

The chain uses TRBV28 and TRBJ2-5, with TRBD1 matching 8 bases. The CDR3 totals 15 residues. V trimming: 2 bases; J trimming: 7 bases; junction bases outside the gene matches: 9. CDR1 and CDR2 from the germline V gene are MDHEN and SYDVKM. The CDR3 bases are TGTGCCAGCAGTTTAGGCACAGGGGGTTTTGGGACCCAGTACTTC. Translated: CASSLGTGGFGTQYF.

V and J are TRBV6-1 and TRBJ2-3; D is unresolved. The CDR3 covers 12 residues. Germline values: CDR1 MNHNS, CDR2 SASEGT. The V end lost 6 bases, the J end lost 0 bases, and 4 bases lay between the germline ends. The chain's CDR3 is CASRISTDTQYF. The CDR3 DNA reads TGTGCCAGCAGAATCAGCACAGATACGCAGTATTTT.

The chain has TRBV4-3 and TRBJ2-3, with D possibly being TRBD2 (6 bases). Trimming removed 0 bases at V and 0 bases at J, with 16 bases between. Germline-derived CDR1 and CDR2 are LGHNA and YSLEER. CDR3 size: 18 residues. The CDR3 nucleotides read TGCGCCAGCAGCCAAGATCTGGGGGAGGATATGAGCACAGATACGCAGTATTTT. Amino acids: CASSQDLGEDMSTDTQYF.

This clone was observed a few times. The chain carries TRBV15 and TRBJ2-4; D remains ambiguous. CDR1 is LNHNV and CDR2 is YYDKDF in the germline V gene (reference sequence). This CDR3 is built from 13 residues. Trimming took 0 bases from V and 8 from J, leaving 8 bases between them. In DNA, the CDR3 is TGTGCCACCAGCAGAGAAGGGTGGGACATTCAGTACTTC. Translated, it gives CATSREGWDIQYF.

The CDR3 here is CASSVGLAGADEQFF. The CDR3 DNA sequence: TGTGCCAGTAGTGTAGGACTAGCGGGAGCGGATGAGCAGTTCTTC. J is TRBJ2-1 and V is TRBV19; 13 bases agree with TRBD2. J was trimmed by 8 bases and V by 5 bases; bases with no gene match: 6. CDR1 is LNHDA, CDR2 SQIVND, per germline (reference sequence). CDR3 length equals 15 residues.

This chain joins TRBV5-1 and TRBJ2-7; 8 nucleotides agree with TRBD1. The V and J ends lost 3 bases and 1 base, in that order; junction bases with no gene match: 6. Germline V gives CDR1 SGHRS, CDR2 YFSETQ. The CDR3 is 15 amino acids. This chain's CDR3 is CASSSWTGLSYEQYF. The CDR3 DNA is TGCGCCAGCAGCTCTTGGACAGGGCTTTCCTACGAGCAGTACTTC.

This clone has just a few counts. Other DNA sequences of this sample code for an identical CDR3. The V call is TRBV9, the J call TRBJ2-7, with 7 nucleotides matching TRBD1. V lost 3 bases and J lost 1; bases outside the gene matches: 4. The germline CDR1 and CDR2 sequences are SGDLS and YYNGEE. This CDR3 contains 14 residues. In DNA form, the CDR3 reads TGTGCCAGCAGCGCGAGGGGACAGTCCTACGAGCAGTACTTC. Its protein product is CASSARGQSYEQYF.

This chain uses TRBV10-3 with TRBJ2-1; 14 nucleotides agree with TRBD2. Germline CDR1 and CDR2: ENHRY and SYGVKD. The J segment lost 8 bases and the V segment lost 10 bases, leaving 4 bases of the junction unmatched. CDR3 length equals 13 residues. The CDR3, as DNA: TGTGCCACAGGACTAGCGGGAGGCGATGAGCAGTTCTTC. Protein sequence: CATGLAGGDEQFF.

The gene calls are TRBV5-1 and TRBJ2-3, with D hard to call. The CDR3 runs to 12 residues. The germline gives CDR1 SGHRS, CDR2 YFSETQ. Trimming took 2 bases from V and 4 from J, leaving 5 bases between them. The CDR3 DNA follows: TGCGCCAGCAGCTTTGACTCAGATACGCAGTATTTT. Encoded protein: CASSFDSDTQYF.

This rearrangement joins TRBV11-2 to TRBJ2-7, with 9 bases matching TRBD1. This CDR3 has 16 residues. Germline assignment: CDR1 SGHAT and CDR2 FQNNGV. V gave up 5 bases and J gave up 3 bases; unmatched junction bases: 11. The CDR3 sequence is CASSALTGQGSYEQYF. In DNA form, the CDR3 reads TGTGCCAGCAGCGCCCTCACGGGACAGGGTAGCTACGAGCAGTACTTC. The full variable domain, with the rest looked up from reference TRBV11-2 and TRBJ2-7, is EAGVAQSPRYKIIEKRQSVAFWCNPISGHATLYWYQQILGQGPKLLIQFQNNGVVDDSQLPKDRFSAERLKGVDSTLKIQPAKLEDSAVYLCASSALTGQGSYEQYFGPGTRLTVT.

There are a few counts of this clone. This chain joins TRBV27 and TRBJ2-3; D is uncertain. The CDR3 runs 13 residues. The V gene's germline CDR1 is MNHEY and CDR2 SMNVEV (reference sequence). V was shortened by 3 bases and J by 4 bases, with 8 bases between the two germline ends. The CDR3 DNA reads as TGTGCCAGCAGTTTTGTCGGCGCAGATACGCAGTATTTT. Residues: CASSFVGADTQYF.

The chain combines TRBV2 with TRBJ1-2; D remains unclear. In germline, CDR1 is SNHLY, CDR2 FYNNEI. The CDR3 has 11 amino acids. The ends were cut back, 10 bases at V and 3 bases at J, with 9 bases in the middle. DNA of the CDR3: TGTGCCACTACTCGAGACTATGGCTACACCTTC. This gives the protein CATTRDYGYTF.

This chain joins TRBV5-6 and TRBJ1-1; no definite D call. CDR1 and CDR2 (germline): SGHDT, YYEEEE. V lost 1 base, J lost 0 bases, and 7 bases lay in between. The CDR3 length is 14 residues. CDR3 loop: CASSLRQVNTEAFF. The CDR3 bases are TGTGCCAGCAGCTTGAGGCAGGTGAACACTGAAGCTTTCTTT.

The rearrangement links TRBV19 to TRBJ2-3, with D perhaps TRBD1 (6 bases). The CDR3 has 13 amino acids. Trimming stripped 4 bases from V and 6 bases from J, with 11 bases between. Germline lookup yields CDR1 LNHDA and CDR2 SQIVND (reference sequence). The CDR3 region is CASSRQVSDTQYF. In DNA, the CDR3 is TGTGCCAGTAGTAGACAGGTTTCGGATACGCAGTATTTT.

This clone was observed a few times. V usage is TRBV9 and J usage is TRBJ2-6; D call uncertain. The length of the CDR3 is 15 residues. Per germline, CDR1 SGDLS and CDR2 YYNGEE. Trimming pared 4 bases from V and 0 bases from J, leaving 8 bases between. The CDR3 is CASSIQSSGANVLTF. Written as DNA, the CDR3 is TGTGCCAGCAGCATACAGAGCTCTGGGGCCAACGTCCTGACTTTC. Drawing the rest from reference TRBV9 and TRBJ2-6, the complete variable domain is DSGVTQTPKHLITATGQRVTLRCSPRSGDLSVYWYQQSLDQGLQFLIQYYNGEERAKGNILERFSAQQFPDLHSELNLSSLELGDSALYFCASSIQSSGANVLTFGAGSRLTVL.

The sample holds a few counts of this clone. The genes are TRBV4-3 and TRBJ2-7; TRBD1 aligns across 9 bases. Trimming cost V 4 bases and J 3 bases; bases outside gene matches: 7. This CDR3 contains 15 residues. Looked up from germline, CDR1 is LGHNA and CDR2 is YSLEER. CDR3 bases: TGCGCCAGCAGCCGGTACGGGACAGGGAACTACGAGCAGTACTTC. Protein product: CASSRYGTGNYEQYF.

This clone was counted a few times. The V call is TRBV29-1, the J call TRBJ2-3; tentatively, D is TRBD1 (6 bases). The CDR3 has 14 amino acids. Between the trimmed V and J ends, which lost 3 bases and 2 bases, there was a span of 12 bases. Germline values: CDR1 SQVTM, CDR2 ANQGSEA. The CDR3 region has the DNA TGCAGCGTTGATAGGACAGCTTTCACAGATACGCAGTATTTT. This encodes CSVDRTAFTDTQYF.

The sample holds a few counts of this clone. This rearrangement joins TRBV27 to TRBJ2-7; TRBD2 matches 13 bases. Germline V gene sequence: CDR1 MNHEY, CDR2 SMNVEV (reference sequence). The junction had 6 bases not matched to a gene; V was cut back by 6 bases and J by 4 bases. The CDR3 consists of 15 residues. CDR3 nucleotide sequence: TGTGCCAGCAGCGCCGGACTAGCGGGAGCATACGAGCAGTACTTC. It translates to CASSAGLAGAYEQYF.

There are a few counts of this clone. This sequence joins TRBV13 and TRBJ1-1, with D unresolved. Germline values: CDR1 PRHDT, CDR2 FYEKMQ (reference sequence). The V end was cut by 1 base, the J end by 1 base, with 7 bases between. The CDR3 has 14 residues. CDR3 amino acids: CASSLDRANTEAFF. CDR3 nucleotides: TGTGCCAGCAGCTTAGATAGGGCGAACACTGAAGCTTTCTTT.